These 6 T cell receptor beta chains originate from one sample sequenced in a study of regulatory T cells in long-lasting Graves disease. The TCR beta library used iRepertoire HTBI primers with Arm-PCR amplification of CDR3. In TCRdb, the multiplex PCR reads were re-called with MiXCR into one record per CDR3 protein. The table shows about 530,000 distinct CDR3 sequences, with roughly 16% occurring only once. Described time point: newly diagnosed GD, antithyroid drugs for less than 3 months. The authors made the TCR library using RNA they extracted from PBMCs. These data were also reused for a study on T cells in Graves' hyperthyroidism and ophthalmopathy.

The source material was peripheral blood mononuclear cells (PBMCs), sampled at new diagnosis, from a patient treated with antithyroid drugs. The receptor set was obtained from a woman aged 35 to 60 with Graves disease.

The gene calls are TRBV5-1 and TRBJ1-2; D is unclear. Germline V gene sequence: CDR1 SGHRS, CDR2 YFSETQ. The CDR3 length is 16 residues. With 0 bases removed from V and 5 bases from J, the gap between germline ends came to 17 bases. The CDR3 DNA reads TGCGCCAGCAGCTTGGAGGCGGATAGCGTAAGATATGGCTACACCTTC. This sequence encodes CASSLEADSVRYGYTF.

This sequence joins TRBV7-2 and TRBJ2-7; TRBD2 agrees at 9 bases. The J segment lost 0 bases and the V segment lost 5 bases, leaving 11 bases of the junction unmatched. Germline-derived CDR1 and CDR2 are SGHTA and FQGNSA. This CDR3 spans 17 amino acids. The CDR3 DNA reads TGTGCCAGCAGCGTATTGGGACTAGCACACCTCTCCTACGAGCAGTACTTC. Encoded protein: CASSVLGLAHLSYEQYF.

This sequence joins TRBV25-1 and TRBJ2-1; 9 bases are shared with TRBD1. Germline V gene sequence: CDR1 MGHDK, CDR2 SYGVNS. V was pared by 3 bases and J by 3 bases, with 15 bases of the junction left unmatched. The CDR3 spans 19 residues. CDR3 in amino acids: CASSEVHSVWTGVYNEQFF. The CDR3 DNA sequence: TGTGCCAGCAGTGAGGTTCATTCGGTCTGGACAGGGGTCTACAATGAGCAGTTCTTC.

In its sample, this clonotype was seen many times. The chain links TRBV18 to TRBJ1-5; maybe TRBD1 (5 bases). The CDR3 has 15 amino acids. Looked up from germline, CDR1 is KGHSH and CDR2 is LQKENI. V was pared by 3 bases and J by 7 bases, with 16 bases between. The chain's CDR3 is CASSPGQGLLQPQHF. The CDR3 nucleotides are TGTGCCAGCTCACCGGGGCAGGGTTTGTTACAGCCCCAGCATTTT.

This chain uses TRBV7-9 with TRBJ2-2; the D gene is possibly TRBD2 (5 bases). The CDR3 totals 15 residues. V was pared by 10 bases and J by 7 bases, with 22 bases between. CDR1 SEHNR and CDR2 FQNEAQ come from the germline V gene (reference sequence). CDR3 nucleotides: TGTGCCACCGGGGAGAGTTTTGGTGAAGGCGGGGAGCTGTTTTTT. This gives the protein CATGESFGEGGELFF.

J is TRBJ2-7 and V is TRBV18; unclear D gene. From germline, CDR1 is KGHSH and CDR2 LQKENI. The V end lost 2 bases, the J end lost 4 bases, and 0 bases lay between the germline ends. The CDR3 runs to 10 residues. The CDR3 DNA sequence: TGTGCCAGCTCACCATACGAGCAGTACTTC. The encoded protein is CASSPYEQYF. The whole variable domain, remainder taken from reference TRBV18 and TRBJ2-7, is NAGVMQNPRHLVRRRGQEARLRCSPMKGHSHVYWYRQLPEEGLKFMVYLQKENIIDESGMPKERFSAEFPKEGPSILRIQQVVRGDSAAYFCASSPYEQYFGPGTRLTVT.